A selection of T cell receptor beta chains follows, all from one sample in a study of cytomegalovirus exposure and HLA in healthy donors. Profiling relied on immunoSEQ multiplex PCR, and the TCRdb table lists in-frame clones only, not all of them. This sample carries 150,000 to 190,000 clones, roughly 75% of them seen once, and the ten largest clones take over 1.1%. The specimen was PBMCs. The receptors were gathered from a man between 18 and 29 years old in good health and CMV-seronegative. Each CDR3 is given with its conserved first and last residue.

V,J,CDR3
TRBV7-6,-,CASSLRGGSTYEQYF
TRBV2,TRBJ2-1,CASSGTSGNHKQFF
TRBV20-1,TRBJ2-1,CSAPRWATEVF
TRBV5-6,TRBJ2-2,CASSSGEREGLGTGELFF
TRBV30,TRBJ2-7,CAWRDRGRYEQYF
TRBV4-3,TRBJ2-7,CASSQDGTSGRIYEQYF
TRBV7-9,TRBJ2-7,CASSPPSYEQYF
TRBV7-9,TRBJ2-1,CASSRPTSNEQFF
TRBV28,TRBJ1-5,CASSLGDRVTQPQHF
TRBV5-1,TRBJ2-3,CASSWTKRESQDTQYF
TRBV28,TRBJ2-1,CASTSGRALHEQFF
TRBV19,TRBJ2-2,CASRPGNTGELFF
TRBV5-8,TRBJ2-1,CASSAGLAGGKGRNEQFF
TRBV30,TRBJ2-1,CAWSVLYRDEQFF
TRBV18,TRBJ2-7,CASSTTGHELYEQYF
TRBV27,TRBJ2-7,CASSPTGTSIEYF
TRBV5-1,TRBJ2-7,CASSLPGQVPYEQYF
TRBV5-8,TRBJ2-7,CASLPYYEQYF
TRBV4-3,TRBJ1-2,CASSQDLAGAPHGYTF
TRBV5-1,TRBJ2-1,CASSFRTSSYNEQFF
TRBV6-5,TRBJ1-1,CASRFQNTEAFF
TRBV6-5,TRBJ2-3,CASSSKSRLEYF
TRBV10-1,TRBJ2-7,CASSGQAGEQYF
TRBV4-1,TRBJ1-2,CASSQDAGAPNYGYTF
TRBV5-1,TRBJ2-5,CASSFVAGGPGTQYF
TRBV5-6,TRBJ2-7,CASSLGKSNYEQYF
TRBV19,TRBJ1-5,CASSITGNGQPQHF
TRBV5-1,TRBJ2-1,CASRNTSGSYNEQFF